This TCR beta chain was documented in a study of blood T cell repertoires in COVID-19. The CDR3 extends over 12 amino acids. Germline V gene data show CDR1 as SGHRS and CDR2 as YFSETQ. The ends were cut back, 2 bases at V and 3 bases at J, with 4 bases in the middle. Authors' data handling: Using reference gene primer amplification, nucleated cell counts were estimated. Produced via immunoSEQ multiplex PCR; TCRdb's table is partial and in-frame only. Clone size and the V and J calls come from that table; the DNA yielded D and trimming. Of approximately 250,000 clones in the sample, around 90% were seen once. Membership in each cohort depended on participant-reported clinical history.

The chain recombines TRBV5-1 with TRBJ2-3; no clear D gene. The TCR was taken from a woman aged 25 to 45 who had recovered from COVID-19. Sequenced input: PBMCs or T cells enriched from blood (not recorded which). The CDR3 DNA follows: TGCGCCAGCAGCTTTAGTACAGATACGCAGTATTTT. Translation: CASSFSTDTQYF.